This entry features one T cell receptor (beta chain) sequence. Its antigen remains unidentified. Peripheral blood came from healthy approximately 16-60 month-old surgical children and healthy nonsmoking adults. These data originate in a study of naive CD8 T cells in extremely preterm neonates. The repertoire was sequenced with immunoSEQ multiplex PCR; TCRdb's copy has only in-frame clones and lacks some. The data show fewer than 9,000 clones, more than 95% seen once. CDR3 length: 15 residues. Germline CDR1 is LNHDA and CDR2 is SQIVND (reference sequence). The V end was cut by 2 bases, the J end by 3 bases, with 14 bases between. General study points: Preterm neonate repertoires were significantly less rich by iChao1 than others. Preterm samples differed in productive template counts; sample size was small.

Sample: naive CD8+ T cells from blood. The sequence derives from a human donor in good health. V and J are TRBV19 and TRBJ2-7; perhaps TRBD1 as D (5 bases). The CDR3 DNA reads TGTGCCAGTAGTATACAGCAAGCAGGGTTCTACGAGCAGTACTTC. It codes for CASSIQQAGFYEQYF.